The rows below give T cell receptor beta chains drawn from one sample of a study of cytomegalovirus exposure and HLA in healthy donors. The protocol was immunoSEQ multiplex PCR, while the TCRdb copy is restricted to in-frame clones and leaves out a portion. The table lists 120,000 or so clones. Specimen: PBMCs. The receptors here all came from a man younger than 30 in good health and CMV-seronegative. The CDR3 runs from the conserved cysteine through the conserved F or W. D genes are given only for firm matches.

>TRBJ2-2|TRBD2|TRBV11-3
CASSSSGWGGTGELFF
TGTGCCAGCAGCTCCTCGGGGTGGGGGGGAACCGGGGAGCTGTTTTTT
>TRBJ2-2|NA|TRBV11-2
CASSLDRATGELFF
TGTGCCAGCAGCTTAGACAGGGCCACCGGGGAGCTGTTTTTT
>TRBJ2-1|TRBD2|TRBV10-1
CASSESASGFYNEQFF
TGCGCCAGCAGTGAGTCGGCTAGCGGGTTCTACAATGAGCAGTTCTTC
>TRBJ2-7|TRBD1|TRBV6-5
CASSYGQGTFYEQYF
TGTGCCAGCAGTTACGGACAGGGGACTTTCTACGAGCAGTACTTC
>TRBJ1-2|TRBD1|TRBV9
CASSGLGQGLTYGYTF
TGTGCCAGCAGCGGGCTGGGACAGGGTTTGACCTATGGCTACACCTTC
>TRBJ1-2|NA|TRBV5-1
CASSLEARGPTTPNYGYTF
TGCGCCAGCAGCTTGGAGGCGCGGGGTCCCACCACACCGAACTATGGCTACACCTTC
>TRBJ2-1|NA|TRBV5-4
CASSLGSYNEQFF
TGTGCCAGCAGCTTGGGGAGTTACAATGAGCAGTTCTTC
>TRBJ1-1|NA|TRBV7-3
CASSPKSRNTEAFF
TGTGCCAGCAGCCCCAAGAGTAGGAACACTGAAGCTTTCTTT
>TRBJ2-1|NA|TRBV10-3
CAIRTGYASYNEQFF
TGTGCCATCAGGACGGGGTACGCCTCCTACAATGAGCAGTTCTTC
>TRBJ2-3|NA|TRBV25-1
CASMRQLGADTQYF
TGTGCCAGCATGCGGCAGTTGGGTGCAGATACGCAGTATTTT
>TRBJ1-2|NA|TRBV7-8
CASSLVGHEPNYGYTF
TGTGCCAGCAGCTTAGTGGGGCACGAACCCAACTATGGCTACACCTTC
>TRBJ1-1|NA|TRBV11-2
CASSEAENTEAFF
TGTGCCAGCTCGGAGGCAGAGAACACTGAAGCTTTCTTT
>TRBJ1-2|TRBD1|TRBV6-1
CASAGTVTFGGYTF
TGTGCCAGCGCCGGGACAGTCACTTTCGGTGGCTACACCTTC
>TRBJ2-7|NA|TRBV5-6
CASSPTGGGYYEQYF
TGTGCCAGCAGCCCGACGGGAGGGGGCTACTACGAGCAGTACTTC
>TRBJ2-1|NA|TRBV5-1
CASSLPAGNDEQFF
TGCGCCAGCAGCTTGCCGGCCGGGAACGATGAGCAGTTCTTC
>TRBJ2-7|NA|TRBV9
CASGTTGLTEQYF
TGTGCCAGCGGAACGACAGGCCTTACCGAGCAGTACTTC
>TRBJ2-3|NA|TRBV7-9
CASSPEGDTQYF
TGTGCCAGCAGCCCAGAGGGCGATACGCAGTATTTT
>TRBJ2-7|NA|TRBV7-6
CASSLLGGIGEQYF
TGTGCCAGCAGTCTCTTAGGCGGGATAGGCGAGCAGTACTTC
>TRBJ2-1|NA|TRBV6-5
CASTGEVRNEQFF
TGTGCCAGCACCGGGGAGGTTCGGAATGAGCAGTTCTTC
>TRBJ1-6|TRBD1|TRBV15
CATSRDRVANNSPLHF
TGTGCCACCAGCAGGGACAGGGTCGCCAATAATTCACCCCTCCACTTT
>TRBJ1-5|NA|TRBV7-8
CASSLARPGGGQPQHF
TGTGCCAGCAGCTTAGCCAGGCCGGGGGGCGGACAGCCCCAGCATTTT
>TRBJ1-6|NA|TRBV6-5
CASSYHSGNYNSPLHF
TGTGCCAGCAGTTATCACAGTGGTAACTATAATTCACCCCTCCACTTT
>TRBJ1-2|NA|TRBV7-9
CASNSTDNYGYTF
TGTGCCAGCAATTCGACAGACAACTATGGCTACACCTTC
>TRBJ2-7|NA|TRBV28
CASSWGRGPYEQYF
TGTGCCAGCAGTTGGGGCAGGGGCCCCTACGAGCAGTACTTC
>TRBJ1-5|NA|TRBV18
CASSPLSGNQPQHF
TGTGCCAGCTCACCCCTATCGGGCAATCAGCCCCAGCATTTT